This T cell receptor beta chain appears in the sequencing data of a study of human T cells and chemical hapten exposure. Findings and limits, study-wide: A positive correlation with patch test score was shown by PT1 expanded TCR counts. Compared with pre-sensitization or healthy control sets, expanded TCRs clustered more.

The time point: patch test 1, 2 weeks after DPC sensitization. The sample's treatment: therapeutic diphenylcyclopropenone sensitization with weekly scalp DPC. Someone pulled total RNA out of unfractionated whole blood. This CDR3 has 15 amino acids. Losses at the gene ends were 2 bases for V and 5 bases for J; bases not matched to a gene: 2. Germline V gene lookup returns CDR1 MNHEY and CDR2 SMNVEV (reference sequence). This clonotype was seen only a few times. The antigen is not known. TCRdb processed the RACE reads anew with MiXCR; each CDR3 protein has one entry. Of roughly 120,000 distinct CDR3 sequences detected, around 10% appear once; the ten largest clones hold roughly 1.3%.

The chain is built from TRBV27 and TRBJ2-2; 10 bases match TRBD2. Sequences were derived from whole blood, sampled in connection with sensitization to the hapten diphenylcyclopropenone (DPC). The receptor's source is a woman aged 45 to 65 with alopecia areata. Some clones in this sample may be carry-over from other donors' samples. CDR3 loop: CASSLLAGETGELFF. Here the CDR3 DNA reads TGTGCCAGCAGTTTACTAGCGGGAGAAACCGGGGAGCTGTTTTTT.